These 7 T cell receptor beta chains came from one sample sequenced in a study of blood T cell repertoires in COVID-19. This table comes from immunoSEQ multiplex PCR, and its TCRdb copy is limited to in-frame clones, with some not included. The sample lists tens of thousands of clones, roughly 86% occurring once. The sequencing sample was made of peripheral blood. Every receptor here comes from a human donor in a cohort sampled during active COVID-19.

CDR3 loop: CASTQLRGRGEKLFF. In nucleotides, the CDR3 is TGTGCCAGCACACAGCTCCGGGGTAGAGGTGAAAAACTGTTTTTT. The V and J genes are TRBV6-5 and TRBJ1-4, with no clear D. The CDR3 length is 15 residues. In germline, CDR1 is MNHEY, CDR2 SVGAGI. V was clipped by 7 bases and J by 7 bases, with 19 bases between them.

The chain couples TRBV11-3 to TRBJ2-1; TRBD2 might be the D (5 bases). Germline V gene data show CDR1 as SGHNT and CDR2 as YENEEA. The CDR3 covers 13 residues. The V and J ends lost 8 bases and 5 bases respectively, with 13 bases between them. This chain's CDR3 is CASRGGPNNEQFF. As DNA, the CDR3 is TGTGCCAGCCGAGGCGGGCCAAACAATGAGCAGTTCTTC.

This clone is a singleton in its sample. The chain employs TRBV4-2 and TRBJ2-5; 9 nucleotides line up with TRBD1. The CDR3 consists of 16 residues. With V trimmed by 2 bases and J by 1 base, 5 bases remained unmatched. From germline, CDR1 is LGHNA and CDR2 YNFKEQ. The CDR3 DNA follows: TGTGCCAGCAGCCAAAGCGGGACAGGGCTCCAAGAGACCCAGTACTTC. Translating gives CASSQSGTGLQETQYF.

The chain employs TRBV9 and TRBJ1-2; 8 bases are shared with TRBD1. V was pared by 4 bases and J by 8 bases, with 7 bases of the junction left unmatched. The CDR3 has 13 residues. The germline CDR1 and CDR2 sequences are SGDLS and YYNGEE. The CDR3 is CASSPTGGEGYTF. The CDR3 DNA reads TGTGCCAGCAGCCCAACAGGGGGAGAAGGCTACACCTTC.

This clone showed up just a few times. The chain uses TRBV7-2 and TRBJ1-1; maybe TRBD1 (5 bases). The CDR3 is 15 amino acids. V lost 3 bases and J 4 bases, leaving 15 bases between the germline ends. Germline lookup yields CDR1 SGHTA and CDR2 FQGNSA. This chain's CDR3 is CASSFDGGSGTEAFF. The CDR3 nucleotides read TGTGCCAGCAGCTTTGACGGGGGGAGCGGCACTGAAGCTTTCTTT. Variable domain in full (rest from reference TRBV7-2 and TRBJ1-1): GAGVSQSPSNKVTEKGKDVELRCDPISGHTALYWYRQSLGQGLEFLIYFQGNSAPDKSGLPSDRFSAERTGGSVSTLTIQRTQQEDSAVYLCASSFDGGSGTEAFFGQGTRLTVV.

The chain is built from TRBV3-1 (or the pseudogene TRBV3-2) and TRBJ2-2; D remains unclear. Germline V gene data show CDR1 as LGHDT and CDR2 as YNNKEL (reference sequence). CDR3 size: 17 residues. The germline V and J ends were trimmed by 1 base and 1 base, with 13 bases remaining between them. The CDR3, as DNA: TGTGCCAGCAGCCAAGTGATGTGGGCAGGGAACACCGGGGAGCTGTTTTTT. Its protein is CASSQVMWAGNTGELFF.

This clone was recorded a few times. The rearrangement uses TRBV7-9 and TRBJ2-7, with D uncertain. Trimming stripped 3 bases from V and 3 bases from J, with 3 bases between. The CDR3 loop spans 11 amino acids. Germline V lookup: CDR1 SEHNR, CDR2 FQNEAQ (reference sequence). The CDR3 sequence is CASSLSYEQYF. The CDR3 DNA sequence: TGTGCCAGCAGCTTGAGCTACGAGCAGTACTTC. The full variable domain, completed using reference TRBV7-9 and TRBJ2-7, is DTGVSQNPRHKITKRGQNVTFRCDPISEHNRLYWYRQTLGQGPEFLTYFQNEAQLEKSRLLSDRFSAERPKGSFSTLEIQRTEQGDSAMYLCASSLSYEQYFGPGTRLTVT.